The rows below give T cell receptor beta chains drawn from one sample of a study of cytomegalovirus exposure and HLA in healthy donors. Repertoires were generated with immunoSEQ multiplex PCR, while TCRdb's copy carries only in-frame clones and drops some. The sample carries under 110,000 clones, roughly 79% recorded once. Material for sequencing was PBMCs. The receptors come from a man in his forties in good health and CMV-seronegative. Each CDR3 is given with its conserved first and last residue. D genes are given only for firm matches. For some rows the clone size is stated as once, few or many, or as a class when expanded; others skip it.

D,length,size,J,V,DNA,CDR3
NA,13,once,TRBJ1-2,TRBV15,TGTGCCACCAGCAGTATTGCTAACTATGGCTACACCTTC,CATSSIANYGYTF
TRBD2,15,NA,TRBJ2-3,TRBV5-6,TGTGCCAGCAGCTTGGATCGGGGGGGCCGCTATACGCAGTATTTT,CASSLDRGGRYTQYF
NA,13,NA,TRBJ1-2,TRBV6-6,TGTGCCAGCAGTTACTCGTCGGGGAATGGCTACACCTTC,CASSYSSGNGYTF
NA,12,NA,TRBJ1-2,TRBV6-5,TGTGCCAGCAGTGAATCAGGGTATGGCTACACCTTC,CASSESGYGYTF
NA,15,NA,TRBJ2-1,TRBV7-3,TGTGCCAGCAGCGCCGGGGGGCCTGAATACAATGAGCAGTTCTTC,CASSAGGPEYNEQFF
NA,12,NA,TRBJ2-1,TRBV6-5,TGTGCCAGCAAACAAGGGAGCAATGAGCAGTTCTTC,CASKQGSNEQFF
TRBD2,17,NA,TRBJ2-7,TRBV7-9,TGTGCCAGCAGCTTAACCCGGACTAGCGGGGGAAACCACGAGCAGTACTTC,CASSLTRTSGGNHEQYF
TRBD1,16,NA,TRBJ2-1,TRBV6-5,TGTGCCAGCAGTTACAGCCGGGACAGTGGTTACAATGAGCAGTTCTTC,CASSYSRDSGYNEQFF
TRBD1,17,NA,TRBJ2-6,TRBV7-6,TGTGCCAGCAGCCTGGACAGGGGAATGGGGGGGGCCAACGTCCTGACTTTC,CASSLDRGMGGANVLTF
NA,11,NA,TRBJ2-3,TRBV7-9,TGTGCCAGCAGTAGTAGAGATACGCAGTATTTT,CASSSRDTQYF
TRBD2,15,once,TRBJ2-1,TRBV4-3,TGCGCCAGCAGCGTCGGGACTAGCGGATACAATGAGCAGTTCTTC,CASSVGTSGYNEQFF
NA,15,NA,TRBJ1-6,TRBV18,TGTGCCAGCTCACAGGCCAGGGGATCAAGATCACCCCTCCACTTT,CASSQARGSRSPLHF
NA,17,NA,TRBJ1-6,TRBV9,TGTGCCAGCAGCCCGGAGCTCAGGGGAGACTATAATTCACCCCTCCACTTT,CASSPELRGDYNSPLHF
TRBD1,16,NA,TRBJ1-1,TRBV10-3,TGTGCCATCAGTAAGGGACAGGAGAATACGAACACTGAAGCTTTCTTT,CAISKGQENTNTEAFF
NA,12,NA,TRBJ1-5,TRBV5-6,TGTGCCAGCAGCTTTCGCGGACAGCCCCAGCATTTT,CASSFRGQPQHF
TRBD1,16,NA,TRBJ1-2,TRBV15,TGTGCCACCAGCAGAGCTCGGACAGGCGCGGAGGGGGGCTACACCTTC,CATSRARTGAEGGYTF
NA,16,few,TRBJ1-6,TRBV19,TGTGCCAGTAGTCTGATCAGGGGTACCAATAATTCACCCCTCCACTTT,CASSLIRGTNNSPLHF
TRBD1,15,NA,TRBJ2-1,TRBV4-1,TGCGCCAGCAGCCAAGAACAGGGGGCTTACAATGAGCAGTTCTTC,CASSQEQGAYNEQFF
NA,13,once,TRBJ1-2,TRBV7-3,TGTGCCAGCAGCTCTCGCGGGAACTATGGCTACACCTTC,CASSSRGNYGYTF
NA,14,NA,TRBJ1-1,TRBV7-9,TGTGCCAGCAGCTCGGGGGGGTCGAACACTGAAGCTTTCTTT,CASSSGGSNTEAFF
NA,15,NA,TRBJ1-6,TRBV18,TGTGCCAGCTCACCCACACCGCTAGGCGAATCACCCCTCCACTTT,CASSPTPLGESPLHF
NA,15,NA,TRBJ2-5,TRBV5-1,TGCGCCAGCAGCTTGGGTGGGCCTCGGTCAGAGACCCAGTACTTC,CASSLGGPRSETQYF
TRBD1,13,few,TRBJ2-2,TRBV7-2,TGTGCCAGCCGAGAACAGGGGACCGGGGAGCTGTTTTTT,CASREQGTGELFF
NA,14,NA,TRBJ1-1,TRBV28,TGTGCCAGCAGCGGCACAGGGCTGGACACTGAAGCTTTCTTT,CASSGTGLDTEAFF
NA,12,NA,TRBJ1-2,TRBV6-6,TGTGCCAGCAGTACAGCCATCTATGGCTACACCTTC,CASSTAIYGYTF
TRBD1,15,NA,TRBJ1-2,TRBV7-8,TGTGCCAGCAAAAAGGGGGTCACAGGGGGTTCTGGCTACACCTTC,CASKKGVTGGSGYTF
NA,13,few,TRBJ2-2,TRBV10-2,TGCGCCAGCCACCGAGGGAACACCGGGGAGCTGTTTTTT,CASHRGNTGELFF
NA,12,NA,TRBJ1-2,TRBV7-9,TGTGCCAGCAGCTTCCCAGATGCTGGCTACACCTTC,CASSFPDAGYTF
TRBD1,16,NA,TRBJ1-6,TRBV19,TGTGCCAGTAGTATAGTCCCGGGACAGGGTAATTCACCCCTCCACTTT,CASSIVPGQGNSPLHF
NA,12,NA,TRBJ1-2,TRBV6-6,TGTGCCTATCGGGAGGACAACTATGGCTACACCTTC,CAYREDNYGYTF
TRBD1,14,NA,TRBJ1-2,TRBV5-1,TGCGCCAGCACCCCCGGGACAGGGGATTATGGCTACACCTTC,CASTPGTGDYGYTF
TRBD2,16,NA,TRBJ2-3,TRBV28,TGTGCCAGCAGTTTATCGGCTAGCGGGGGGTTGGGTACGCAGTATTTT,CASSLSASGGLGTQYF
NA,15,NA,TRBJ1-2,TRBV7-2,TGTGCCAGCAGCTTATGGGGGGGCCAGAAGCATGGCTACACCTTC,CASSLWGGQKHGYTF
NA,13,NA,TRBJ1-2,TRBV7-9,TGTGCCAGCAGCGTGACAGGCTCCGATGGCTACACCTTC,CASSVTGSDGYTF
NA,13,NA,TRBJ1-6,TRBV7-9,TGTGCCAGCAGCTTAGCCCAGAATTCACCCCTCCACTTT,CASSLAQNSPLHF
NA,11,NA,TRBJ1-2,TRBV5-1,TGCGCCAGCAGACAGGGCTATGGCTACACCTTC,CASRQGYGYTF
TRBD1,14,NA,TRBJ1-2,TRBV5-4,TGTGCCAGCAGCGTTGGACAGGGGGCCAATGGCTACACCTTC,CASSVGQGANGYTF
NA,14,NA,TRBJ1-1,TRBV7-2,TGTGCCAGCAGCTTGGGGGGGTTAGGCACTGAAGCTTTCTTT,CASSLGGLGTEAFF
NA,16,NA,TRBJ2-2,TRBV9,TGTGCCAGCAGCGTAAACAGAGTTATGAACACCGGGGAGCTGTTTTTT,CASSVNRVMNTGELFF
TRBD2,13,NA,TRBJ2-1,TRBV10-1,TGCGCCAGCAGTGAGGCGCTAGCGGATGAGCAGTTCTTC,CASSEALADEQFF